This T cell receptor (beta chain) stems from a study of T cell responses to AZD1222 COVID-19 vaccine. General observations from the study: Baseline serology detected seropositivity in only five or six AZD1222 recipients. Unmutated regions of variants are reportedly targeted by nearly half of spike-specific TCRs. Vaccination with two AZD1222 doses was followed by a rise in Spike-specific TCR breadth and depth.

Concerning this clone itself: Its antigen is as yet unknown.

Data came from immunoSEQ multiplex PCR; TCRdb stores just in-frame clones and leaves some out. Counted here are some 90,000 clones, roughly 89% occurring once; the ten biggest clones make up around 5.2%. The sample here was peripheral blood, taken on day 0 of MenACWY control vaccination. The sequence derives from an adult in good health.

The CDR3 sequence: CASSLGLGVGGMYEQYF. The DNA of the CDR3 is TGTGCCAGCAGCTTAGGATTGGGGGTAGGGGGGATGTACGAGCAGTACTTC. The rearrangement joins TRBV7-2 to TRBJ2-7; tentatively, D is TRBD1 or TRBD2 (6 bases each). CDR1 SGHTA and CDR2 FQGNSA come from the germline V gene. Between the trimmed V and J ends, which lost 1 base and 4 bases, there was a span of 20 bases. The CDR3 runs 17 residues.